This T cell receptor beta chain was captured by sequencing in a study of cytomegalovirus exposure and HLA in healthy donors. V lost 2 bases and J lost 4; bases outside the gene matches: 4. The CDR3 runs to 13 residues. Germline V gene lookup returns CDR1 GTSNPN and CDR2 SVGIG (reference sequence). Study outcomes and limitations: Presence/absence analyses took donor sequencing depth as roughly uniform. Only CMV serostatus was available as immune exposure information.

The PCR employed 60 Vbeta primers together with 13 Jbeta primers. Libraries were prepared by immunoSEQ multiplex PCR; TCRdb keeps only in-frame clonotypes and omits some of them. The sample holds more than 90,000 clones; under 80% are singletons and the top ten take approximately 10%. A word on this clone: The target antigen is unknown.

The V and J genes are TRBV30 and TRBJ1-1; 7 bases are a match to TRBD1. Source material: PBMCs. The receptor comes from a woman aged 45-59 years in good health and CMV-seropositive. CDR3 loop: CAWSKGQITEAFF. The CDR3 bases are TGTGCCTGGAGTAAGGGACAGATCACTGAAGCTTTCTTT.